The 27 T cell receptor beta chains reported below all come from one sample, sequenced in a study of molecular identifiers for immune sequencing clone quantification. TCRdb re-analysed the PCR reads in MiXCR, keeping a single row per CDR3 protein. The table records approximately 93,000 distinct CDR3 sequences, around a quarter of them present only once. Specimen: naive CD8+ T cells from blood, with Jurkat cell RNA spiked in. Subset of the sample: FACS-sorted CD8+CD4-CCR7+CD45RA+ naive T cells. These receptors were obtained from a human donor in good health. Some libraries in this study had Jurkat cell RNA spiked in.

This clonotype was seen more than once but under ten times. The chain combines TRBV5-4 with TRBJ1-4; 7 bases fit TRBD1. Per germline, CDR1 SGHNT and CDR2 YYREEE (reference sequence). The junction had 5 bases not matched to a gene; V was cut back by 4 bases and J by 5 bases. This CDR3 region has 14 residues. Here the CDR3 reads CASSRTGENEKLFF. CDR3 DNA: TGTGCCAGCAGCCGGACAGGAGAAAATGAAAAACTGTTTTTT.

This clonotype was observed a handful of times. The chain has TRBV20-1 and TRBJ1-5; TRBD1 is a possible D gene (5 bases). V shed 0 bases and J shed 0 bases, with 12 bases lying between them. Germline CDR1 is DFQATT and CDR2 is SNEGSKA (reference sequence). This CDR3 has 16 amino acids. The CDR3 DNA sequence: TGCAGTGCTAGAGATTCAGGGCGATATAGCAATCAGCCCCAGCATTTT. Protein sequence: CSARDSGRYSNQPQHF.

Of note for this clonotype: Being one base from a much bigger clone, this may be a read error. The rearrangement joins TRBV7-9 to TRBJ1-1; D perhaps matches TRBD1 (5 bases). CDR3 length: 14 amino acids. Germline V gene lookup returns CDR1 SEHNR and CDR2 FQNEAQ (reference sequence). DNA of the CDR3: TGTGCCAGCAGCCCTAGGTTAGACAGTCCTGAAGCTTCCTTT. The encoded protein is CASSPRLDSPEASF.

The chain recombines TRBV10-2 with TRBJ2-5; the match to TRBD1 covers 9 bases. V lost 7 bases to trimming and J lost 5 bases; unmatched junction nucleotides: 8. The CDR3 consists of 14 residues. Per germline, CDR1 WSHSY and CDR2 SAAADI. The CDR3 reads CASKETGGMETQYF. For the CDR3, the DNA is TGCGCCAGCAAGGAGACAGGGGGTATGGAGACCCAGTACTTC.

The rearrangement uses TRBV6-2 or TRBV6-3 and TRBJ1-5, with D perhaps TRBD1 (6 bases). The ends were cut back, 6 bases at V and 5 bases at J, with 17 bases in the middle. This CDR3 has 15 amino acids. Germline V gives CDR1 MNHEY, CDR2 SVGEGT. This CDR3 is CASRTRGSGDQPQHF. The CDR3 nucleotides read TGTGCCAGCAGAACCAGGGGTTCCGGGGATCAGCCCCAGCATTTT.

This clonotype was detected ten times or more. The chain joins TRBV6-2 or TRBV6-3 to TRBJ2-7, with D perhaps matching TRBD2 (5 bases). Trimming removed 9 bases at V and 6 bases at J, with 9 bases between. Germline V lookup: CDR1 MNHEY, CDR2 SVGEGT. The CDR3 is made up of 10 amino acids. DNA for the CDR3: TGTGCCAGTGGAGGCCTCGAGCAGTACTTC. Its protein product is CASGGLEQYF.

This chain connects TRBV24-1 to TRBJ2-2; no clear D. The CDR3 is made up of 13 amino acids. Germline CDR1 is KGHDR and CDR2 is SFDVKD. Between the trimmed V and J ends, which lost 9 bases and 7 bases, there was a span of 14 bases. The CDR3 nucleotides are TGTGCCACCGCACAGAGTCCTGACGGGGAGCTGTTTTTT. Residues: CATAQSPDGELFF.

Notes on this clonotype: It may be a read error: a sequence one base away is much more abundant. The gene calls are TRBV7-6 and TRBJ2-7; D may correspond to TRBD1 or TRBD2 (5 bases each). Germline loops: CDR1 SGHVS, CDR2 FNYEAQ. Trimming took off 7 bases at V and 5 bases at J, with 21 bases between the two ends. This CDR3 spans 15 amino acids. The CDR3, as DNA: TGTGCCAGCAACTCCACAGGAGGTATGGGGGACGAGCAGTACTTC. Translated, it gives CASNSTGGMGDEQYF.

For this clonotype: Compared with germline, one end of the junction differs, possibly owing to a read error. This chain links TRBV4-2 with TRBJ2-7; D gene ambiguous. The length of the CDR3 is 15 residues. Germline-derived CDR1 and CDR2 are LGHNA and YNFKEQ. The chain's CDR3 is CASGQDQQRTYEQYF. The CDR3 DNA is TGTGCCAGCGGCCAAGATCAACAGAGAACCTACGAGCAGTACTTC.

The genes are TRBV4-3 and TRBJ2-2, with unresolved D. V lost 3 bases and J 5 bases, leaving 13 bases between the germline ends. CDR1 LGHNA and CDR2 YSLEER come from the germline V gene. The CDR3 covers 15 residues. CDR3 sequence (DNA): TGCGCCAGCAGCCAGGAACGACGCTTGACCGGGGAGCTGTTTTTT. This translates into CASSQERRLTGELFF.

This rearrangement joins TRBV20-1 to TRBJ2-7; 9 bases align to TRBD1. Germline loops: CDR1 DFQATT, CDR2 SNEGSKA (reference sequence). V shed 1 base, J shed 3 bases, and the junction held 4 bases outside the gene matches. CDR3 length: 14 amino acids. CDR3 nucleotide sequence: TGCAGTGCTAGAGCACAGGGGGCCTACTACGAGCAGTACTTC. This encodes CSARAQGAYYEQYF.

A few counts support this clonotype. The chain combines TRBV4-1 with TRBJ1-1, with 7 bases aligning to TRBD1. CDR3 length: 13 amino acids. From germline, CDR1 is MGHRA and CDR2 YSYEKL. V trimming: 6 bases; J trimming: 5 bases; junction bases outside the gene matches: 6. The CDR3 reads CASRRGPMTEAFF. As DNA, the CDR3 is TGCGCCAGCAGAAGGGGGCCAATGACTGAAGCTTTCTTT.

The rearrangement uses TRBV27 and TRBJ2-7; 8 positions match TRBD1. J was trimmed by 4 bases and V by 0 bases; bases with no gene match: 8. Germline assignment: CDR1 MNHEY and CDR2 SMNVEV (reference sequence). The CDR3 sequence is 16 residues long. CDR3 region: CASSLSGGTGDYEQYF. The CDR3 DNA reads TGTGCCAGCAGTTTATCAGGGGGGACAGGCGATTACGAGCAGTACTTC.

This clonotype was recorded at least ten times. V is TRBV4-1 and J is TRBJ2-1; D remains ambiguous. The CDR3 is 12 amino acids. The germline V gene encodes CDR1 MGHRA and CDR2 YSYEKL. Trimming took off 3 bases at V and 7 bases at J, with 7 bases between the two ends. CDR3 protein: CASSHTENEQFF. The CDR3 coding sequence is TGCGCCAGCAGCCATACAGAGAATGAGCAGTTCTTC.

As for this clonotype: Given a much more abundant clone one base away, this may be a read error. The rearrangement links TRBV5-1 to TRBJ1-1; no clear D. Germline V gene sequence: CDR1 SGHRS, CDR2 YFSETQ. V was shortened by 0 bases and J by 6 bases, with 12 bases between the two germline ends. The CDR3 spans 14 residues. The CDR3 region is CASSLVVDNAEAFF. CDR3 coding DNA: TGCGCCAGCAGCTTGGTTGTGGATAACGCTGAAGCTTTCTTT.

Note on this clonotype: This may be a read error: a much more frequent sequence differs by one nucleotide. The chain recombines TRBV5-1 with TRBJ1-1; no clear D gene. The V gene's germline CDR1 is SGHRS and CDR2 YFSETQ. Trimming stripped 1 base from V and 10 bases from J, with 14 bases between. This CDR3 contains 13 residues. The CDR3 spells CASSLLTGRGAFF. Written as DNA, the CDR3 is TGCGCCAGCAGCTTGCTGACGGGCCGTGGAGCTTTCTTT. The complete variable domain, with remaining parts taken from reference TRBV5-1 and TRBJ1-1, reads KAGVTQTPRYLIKTRGQQVTLSCSPISGHRSVSWYQQTPGQGLQFLFEYFSETQRNKGNFPGRFSGRQFSNSRSEMNVSTLELGDSALYLCASSLLTGRGAFFGQGTRLTVV.

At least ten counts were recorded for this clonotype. As DNA, the CDR3 is TGTGCCAGCAGCTTAGGGGATATGGGCAATCAGCCCCAGCATTTT. Translating gives CASSLGDMGNQPQHF. The chain combines TRBV7-9 with TRBJ1-5; D gene ambiguous. V was pared by 1 base and J by 2 bases, with 9 bases between. CDR3 length: 15 residues. Germline V CDR1 and CDR2: SEHNR, FQNEAQ (reference sequence).

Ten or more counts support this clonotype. CDR3 coding DNA: TGTGCCAGTAGCCAATACGGACAGGGTCGCAATCAGCCCCAGCATTTT. It codes for CASSQYGQGRNQPQHF. The genes are TRBV19 and TRBJ1-5; 8 nucleotides agree with TRBD1. The V gene end was trimmed by 6 bases and the J gene end by 2 bases; junction bases not matched to a gene: 9. Germline V gives CDR1 LNHDA, CDR2 SQIVND (reference sequence). There are 16 residues in the CDR3. The full variable domain, its missing parts supplied by reference TRBV19 and TRBJ1-5, is DGGITQSPKYLFRKEGQNVTLSCEQNLNHDAMYWYRQDPGQGLRLIYYSQIVNDFQKGDIAEGYSVSREKKESFPLTVTSAQKNPTAFYLCASSQYGQGRNQPQHFGDGTRLSIL.

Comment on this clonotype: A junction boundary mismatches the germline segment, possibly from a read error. CDR3 loop: CASSLAGTAIEGRYAQYF. The DNA of the CDR3 is TGTGCCAGCAGCTTGGCCGGGACGGCCATTGAAGGGCGCTACGCGCAGTACTTC. V and J are TRBV5-6 and TRBJ2-7; either TRBD1 or TRBD2 may supply D (5 bases each). This CDR3 is built from 18 residues. CDR1 and CDR2 from the germline V gene are SGHDT and YYEEEE.

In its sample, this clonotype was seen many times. The CDR3 DNA reads as TGTGCCAGCAGCAATCGACAGGGAGTAAATGAAAAACTGTTTTTT. It encodes CASSNRQGVNEKLFF. The chain has TRBV21-1 and TRBJ1-4; the DNA was not used to check the table's D call, TRBD1. TRBV21-1 is assigned pseudogene status. This CDR3 has 15 amino acids.

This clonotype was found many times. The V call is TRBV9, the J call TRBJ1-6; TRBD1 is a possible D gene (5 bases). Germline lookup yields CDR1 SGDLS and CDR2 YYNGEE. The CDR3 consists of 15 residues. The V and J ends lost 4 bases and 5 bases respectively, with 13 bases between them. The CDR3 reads CASSTSGTHNSPLHF. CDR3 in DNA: TGTGCCAGCAGCACCTCCGGGACCCATAATTCACCCCTCCACTTT.

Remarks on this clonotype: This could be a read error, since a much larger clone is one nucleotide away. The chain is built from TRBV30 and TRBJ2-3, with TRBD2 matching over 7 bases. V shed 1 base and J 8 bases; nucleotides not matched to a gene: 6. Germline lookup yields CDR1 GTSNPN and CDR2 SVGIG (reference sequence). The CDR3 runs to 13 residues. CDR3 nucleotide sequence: TGTGCCTGGAGTGCCGCGGGAGCAGTTACGCAGTATTTT. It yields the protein CAWSAAGAVTQYF.

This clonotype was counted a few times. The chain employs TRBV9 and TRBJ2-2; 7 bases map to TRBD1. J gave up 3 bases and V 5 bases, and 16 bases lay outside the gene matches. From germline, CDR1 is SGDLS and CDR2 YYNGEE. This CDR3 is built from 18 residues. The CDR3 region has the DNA TGTGCCAGCAGGACCAGGGGGTCTCAGGGCGAAGACACCGGGGAGCTGTTTTTT. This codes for CASRTRGSQGEDTGELFF.

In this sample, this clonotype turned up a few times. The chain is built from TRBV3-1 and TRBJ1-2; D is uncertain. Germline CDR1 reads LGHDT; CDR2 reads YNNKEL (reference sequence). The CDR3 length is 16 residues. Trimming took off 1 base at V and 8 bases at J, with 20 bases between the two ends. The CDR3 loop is CASSQAWTTSGFGYTF. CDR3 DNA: TGTGCCAGCAGCCAAGCCTGGACGACATCCGGCTTCGGCTACACCTTC.

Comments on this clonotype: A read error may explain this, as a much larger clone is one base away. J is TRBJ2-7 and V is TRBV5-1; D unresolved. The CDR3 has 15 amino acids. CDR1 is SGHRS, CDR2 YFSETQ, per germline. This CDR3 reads CASSPGSEWSCEQYF. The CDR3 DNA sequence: TGCGCCAGCAGCCCAGGTTCAGAGTGGTCCTGCGAGCAGTACTTC.

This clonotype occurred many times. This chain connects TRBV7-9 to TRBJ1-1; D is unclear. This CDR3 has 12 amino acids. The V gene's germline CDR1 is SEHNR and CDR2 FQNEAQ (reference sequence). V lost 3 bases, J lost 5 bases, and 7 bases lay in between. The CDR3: CASSLGKTEAFF. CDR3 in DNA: TGTGCCAGCAGCTTGGGGAAAACTGAAGCTTTCTTT.

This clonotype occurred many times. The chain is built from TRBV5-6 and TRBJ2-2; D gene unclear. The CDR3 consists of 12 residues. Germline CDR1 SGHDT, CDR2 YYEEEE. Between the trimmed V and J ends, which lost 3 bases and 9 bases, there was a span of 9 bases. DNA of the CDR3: TGTGCCAGCAGCTCCGCGTCCCGGGAGCTGTTTTTT. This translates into CASSSASRELFF.